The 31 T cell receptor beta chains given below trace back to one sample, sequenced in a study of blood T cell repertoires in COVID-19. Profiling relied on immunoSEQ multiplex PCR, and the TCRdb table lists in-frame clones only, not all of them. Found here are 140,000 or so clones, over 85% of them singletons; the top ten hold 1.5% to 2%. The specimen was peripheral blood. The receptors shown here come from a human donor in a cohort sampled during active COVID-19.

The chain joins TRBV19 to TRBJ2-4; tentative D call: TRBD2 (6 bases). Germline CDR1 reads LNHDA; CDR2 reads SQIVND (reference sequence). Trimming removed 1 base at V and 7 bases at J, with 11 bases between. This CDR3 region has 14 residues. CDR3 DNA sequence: TGTGCCAGTAGTATAGCTGCGGGGAGGAACATTCAGTACTTC. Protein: CASSIAAGRNIQYF.

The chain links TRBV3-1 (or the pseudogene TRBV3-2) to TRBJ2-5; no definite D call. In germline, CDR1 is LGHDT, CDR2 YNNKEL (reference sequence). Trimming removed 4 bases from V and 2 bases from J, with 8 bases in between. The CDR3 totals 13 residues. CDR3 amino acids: CASSPEAQETQYF. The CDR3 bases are TGTGCCAGCAGCCCTGAGGCACAAGAGACCCAGTACTTC.

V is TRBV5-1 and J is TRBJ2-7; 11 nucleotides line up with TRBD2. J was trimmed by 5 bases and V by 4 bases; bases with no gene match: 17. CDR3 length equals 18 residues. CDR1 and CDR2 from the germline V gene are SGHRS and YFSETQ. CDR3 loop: CASSPRFSASGGLNEQYF. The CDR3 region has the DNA TGCGCCAGCAGCCCACGCTTTTCGGCTAGCGGGGGGCTAAACGAGCAGTACTTC.

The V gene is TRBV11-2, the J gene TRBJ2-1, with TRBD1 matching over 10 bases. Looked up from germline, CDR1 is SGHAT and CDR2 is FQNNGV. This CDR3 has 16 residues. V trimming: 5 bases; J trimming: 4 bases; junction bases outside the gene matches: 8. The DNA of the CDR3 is TGTGCCAGCAGCCTCTTGACAGGGGGCGAATACAATGAGCAGTTCTTC. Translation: CASSLLTGGEYNEQFF.

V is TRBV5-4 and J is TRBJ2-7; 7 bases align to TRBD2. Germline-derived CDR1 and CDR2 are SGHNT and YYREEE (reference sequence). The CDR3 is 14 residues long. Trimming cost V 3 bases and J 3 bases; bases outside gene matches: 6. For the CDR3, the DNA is TGTGCCAGCAGCTGGGGGGGAACTAGCTACGAGCAGTACTTC. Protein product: CASSWGGTSYEQYF.

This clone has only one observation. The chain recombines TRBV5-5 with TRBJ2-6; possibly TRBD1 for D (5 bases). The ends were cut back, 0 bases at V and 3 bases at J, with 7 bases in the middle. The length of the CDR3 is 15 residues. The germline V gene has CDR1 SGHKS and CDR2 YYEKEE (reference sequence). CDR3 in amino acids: CASSLEGLGANVLTF. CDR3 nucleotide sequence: TGTGCCAGCAGCTTGGAGGGGCTTGGGGCCAACGTCCTGACTTTC.

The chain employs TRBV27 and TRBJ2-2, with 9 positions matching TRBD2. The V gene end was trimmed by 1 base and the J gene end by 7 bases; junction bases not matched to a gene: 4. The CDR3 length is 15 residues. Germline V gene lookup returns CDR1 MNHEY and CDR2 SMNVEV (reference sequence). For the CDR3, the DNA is TGTGCCAGCAGTTTATATAGTAGCGGGGGCGGGGAGCTGTTTTTT. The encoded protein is CASSLYSSGGGELFF.

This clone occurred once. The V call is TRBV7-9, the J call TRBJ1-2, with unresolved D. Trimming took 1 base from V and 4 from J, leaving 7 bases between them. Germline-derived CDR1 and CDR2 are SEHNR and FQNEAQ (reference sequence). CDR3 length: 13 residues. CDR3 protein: CASSLGQVYGYTF. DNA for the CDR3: TGTGCCAGCAGCTTAGGCCAGGTCTATGGCTACACCTTC.

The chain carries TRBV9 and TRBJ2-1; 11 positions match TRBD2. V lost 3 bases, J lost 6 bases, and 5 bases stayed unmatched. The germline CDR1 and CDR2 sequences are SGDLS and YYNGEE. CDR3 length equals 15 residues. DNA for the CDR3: TGTGCCAGCAGCGCCTATAGCGGGGGGGCCAATGAGCAGTTCTTC. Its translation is CASSAYSGGANEQFF.

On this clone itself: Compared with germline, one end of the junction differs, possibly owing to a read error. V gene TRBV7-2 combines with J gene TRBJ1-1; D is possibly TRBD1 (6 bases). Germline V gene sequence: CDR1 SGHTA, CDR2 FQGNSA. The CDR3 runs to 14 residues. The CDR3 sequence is CASNLRGGYTEAFF. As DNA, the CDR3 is TGTGCCAGCAACTTACGGGGGGGCTACACTGAAGCTTTCTTT.

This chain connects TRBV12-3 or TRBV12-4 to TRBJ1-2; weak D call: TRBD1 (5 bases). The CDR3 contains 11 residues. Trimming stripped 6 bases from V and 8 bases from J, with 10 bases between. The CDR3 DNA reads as TGTGCCAGCAGGACGGGGGAAGGCTACACCTTC. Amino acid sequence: CASRTGEGYTF.

CDR3: CASSIDLLGTGNTEAFF. CDR3 bases: TGTGCCAGTAGTATAGATCTATTGGGGACAGGGAACACTGAAGCTTTCTTT. The chain employs TRBV19 and TRBJ1-1; 8 nucleotides align to TRBD1. The V gene end was trimmed by 0 bases and the J gene end by 1 base; junction bases not matched to a gene: 7. The germline V gene encodes CDR1 LNHDA and CDR2 SQIVND (reference sequence). The CDR3 is 17 residues long.

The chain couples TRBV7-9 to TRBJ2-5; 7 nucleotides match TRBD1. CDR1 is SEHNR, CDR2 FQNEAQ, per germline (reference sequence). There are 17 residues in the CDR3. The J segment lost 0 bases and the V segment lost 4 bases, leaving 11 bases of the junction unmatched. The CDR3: CASSSTTGTLNQETQYF. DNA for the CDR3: TGTGCCAGCAGCTCGACGACAGGGACGTTAAACCAAGAGACCCAGTACTTC.

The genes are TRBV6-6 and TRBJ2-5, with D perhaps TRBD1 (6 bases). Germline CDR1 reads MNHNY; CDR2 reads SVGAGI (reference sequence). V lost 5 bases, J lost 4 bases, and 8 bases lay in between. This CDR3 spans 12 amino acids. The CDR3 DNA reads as TGTGCCAGCAGTCAACAGGGAGAGACCCAGTACTTC. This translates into CASSQQGETQYF.

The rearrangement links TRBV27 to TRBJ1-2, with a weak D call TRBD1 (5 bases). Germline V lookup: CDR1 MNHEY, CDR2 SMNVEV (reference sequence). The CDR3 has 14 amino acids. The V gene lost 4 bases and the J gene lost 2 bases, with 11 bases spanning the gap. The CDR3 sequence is CASSSGRGNYGYTF. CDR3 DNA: TGTGCCAGCAGTTCGGGCCGGGGGAACTATGGCTACACCTTC.

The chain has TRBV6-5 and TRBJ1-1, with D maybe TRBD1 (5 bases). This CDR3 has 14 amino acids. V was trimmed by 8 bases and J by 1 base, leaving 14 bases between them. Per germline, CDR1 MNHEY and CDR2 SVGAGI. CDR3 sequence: CASPRDLRNTEAFF. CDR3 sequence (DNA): TGTGCCAGCCCCAGGGATCTTAGGAACACTGAAGCTTTCTTT.

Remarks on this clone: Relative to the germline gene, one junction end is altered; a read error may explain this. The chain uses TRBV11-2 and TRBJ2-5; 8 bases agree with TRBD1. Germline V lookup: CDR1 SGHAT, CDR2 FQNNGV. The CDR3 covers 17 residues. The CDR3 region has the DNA TGTGCCAGCAGTTTAGGGGCAGGACAGGGAGTAGGGGAGACCCAGTACTTC. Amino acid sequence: CASSLGAGQGVGETQYF.

This CDR3 reads CASSKSREQPQHF. In nucleotides, the CDR3 is TGTGCCAGCAGCAAAAGTCGGGAACAGCCCCAGCATTTT. This chain connects TRBV12-3 or TRBV12-4 to TRBJ1-5; D is ambiguous. This CDR3 comprises 13 residues. V lost 6 bases and J lost 7, with 13 bases in between.

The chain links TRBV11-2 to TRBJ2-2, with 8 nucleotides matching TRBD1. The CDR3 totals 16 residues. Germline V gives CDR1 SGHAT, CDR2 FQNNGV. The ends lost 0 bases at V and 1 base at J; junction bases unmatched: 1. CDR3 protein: CASSLEGQVNTGELFF. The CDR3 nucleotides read TGTGCCAGCAGCTTAGAGGGACAGGTGAACACCGGGGAGCTGTTTTTT.

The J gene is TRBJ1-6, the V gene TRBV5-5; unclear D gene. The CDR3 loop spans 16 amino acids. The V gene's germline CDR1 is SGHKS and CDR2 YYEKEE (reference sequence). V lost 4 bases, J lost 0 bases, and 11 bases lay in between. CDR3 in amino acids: CASSPSGPSYNSPLHF. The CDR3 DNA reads TGTGCCAGCAGCCCATCTGGGCCCTCCTATAATTCACCCCTCCACTTT.

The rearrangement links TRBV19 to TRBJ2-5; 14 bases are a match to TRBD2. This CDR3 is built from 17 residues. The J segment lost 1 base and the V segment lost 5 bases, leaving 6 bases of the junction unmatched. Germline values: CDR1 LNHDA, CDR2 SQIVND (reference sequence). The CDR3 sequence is CASSPGGTSGGQETQYF. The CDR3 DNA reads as TGTGCCAGTAGTCCAGGAGGGACTAGCGGGGGCCAAGAGACCCAGTACTTC.

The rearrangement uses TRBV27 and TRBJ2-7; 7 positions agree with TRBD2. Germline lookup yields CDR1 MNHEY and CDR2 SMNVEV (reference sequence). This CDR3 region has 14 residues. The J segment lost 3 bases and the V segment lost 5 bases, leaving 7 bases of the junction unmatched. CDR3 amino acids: CASSPWGGVYEQYF. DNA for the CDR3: TGTGCCAGCAGTCCCTGGGGGGGGGTCTACGAGCAGTACTTC.

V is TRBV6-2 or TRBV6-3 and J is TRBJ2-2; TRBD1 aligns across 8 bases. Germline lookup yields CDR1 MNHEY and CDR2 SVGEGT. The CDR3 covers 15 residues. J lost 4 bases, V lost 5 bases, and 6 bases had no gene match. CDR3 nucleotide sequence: TGTGCCAGCAGTCGGACAGGGACGGCCACCGGGGAGCTGTTTTTT. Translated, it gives CASSRTGTATGELFF.

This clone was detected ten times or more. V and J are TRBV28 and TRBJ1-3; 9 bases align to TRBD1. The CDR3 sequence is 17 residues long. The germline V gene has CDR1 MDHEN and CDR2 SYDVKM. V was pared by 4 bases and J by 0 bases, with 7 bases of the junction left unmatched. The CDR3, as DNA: TGTGCCAGCAGTTACACCGGGACAGGGCTCTCTGGAAACACCATATATTTT. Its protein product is CASSYTGTGLSGNTIYF.

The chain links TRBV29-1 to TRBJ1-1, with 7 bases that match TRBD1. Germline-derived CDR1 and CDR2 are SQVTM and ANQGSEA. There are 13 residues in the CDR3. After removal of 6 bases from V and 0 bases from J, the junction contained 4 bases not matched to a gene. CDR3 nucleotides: TGCAGCGTGTTGGACAGGTTGAACACTGAAGCTTTCTTT. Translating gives CSVLDRLNTEAFF. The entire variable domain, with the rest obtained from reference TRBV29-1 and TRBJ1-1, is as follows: SAVISQKPSRDICQRGTSLTIQCQVDSQVTMMFWYRQQPGQSLTLIATANQGSEATYESGFVIDKFPISRPNLTFSTLTVSNMSPEDSSIYLCSVLDRLNTEAFFGQGTRLTVV.

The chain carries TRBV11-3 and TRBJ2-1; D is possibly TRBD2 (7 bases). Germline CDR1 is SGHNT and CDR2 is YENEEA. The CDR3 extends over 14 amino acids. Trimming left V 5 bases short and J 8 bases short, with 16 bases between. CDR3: CASSERGGQHEQFF. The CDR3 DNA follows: TGTGCCAGCAGCGAGAGGGGGGGGCAGCATGAGCAGTTCTTC.

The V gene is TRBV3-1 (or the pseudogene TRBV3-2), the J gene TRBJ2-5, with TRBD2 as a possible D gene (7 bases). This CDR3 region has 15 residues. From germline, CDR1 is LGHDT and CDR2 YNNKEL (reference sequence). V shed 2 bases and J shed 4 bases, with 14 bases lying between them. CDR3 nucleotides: TGTGCCAGCAGCCAACTCGGACGGGGGGCAGAGACCCAGTACTTC. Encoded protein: CASSQLGRGAETQYF.

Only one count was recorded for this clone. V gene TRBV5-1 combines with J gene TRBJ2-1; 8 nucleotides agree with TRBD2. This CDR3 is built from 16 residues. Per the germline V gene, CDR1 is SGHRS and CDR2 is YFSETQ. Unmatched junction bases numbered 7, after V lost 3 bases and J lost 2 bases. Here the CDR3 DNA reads TGCGCCAGCAGCTCCTCCCAGCGGGGGCCCTACAATGAGCAGTTCTTC. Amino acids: CASSSSQRGPYNEQFF. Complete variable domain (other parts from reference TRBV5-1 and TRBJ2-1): KAGVTQTPRYLIKTRGQQVTLSCSPISGHRSVSWYQQTPGQGLQFLFEYFSETQRNKGNFPGRFSGRQFSNSRSEMNVSTLELGDSALYLCASSSSQRGPYNEQFFGPGTRLTVL.

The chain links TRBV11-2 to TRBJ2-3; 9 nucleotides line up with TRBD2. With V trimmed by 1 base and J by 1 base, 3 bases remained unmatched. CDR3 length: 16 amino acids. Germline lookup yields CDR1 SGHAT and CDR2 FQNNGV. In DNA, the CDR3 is TGTGCCAGCAGCTTAGTGGCTAGCGGGGGCACAGATACGCAGTATTTT. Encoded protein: CASSLVASGGTDTQYF.

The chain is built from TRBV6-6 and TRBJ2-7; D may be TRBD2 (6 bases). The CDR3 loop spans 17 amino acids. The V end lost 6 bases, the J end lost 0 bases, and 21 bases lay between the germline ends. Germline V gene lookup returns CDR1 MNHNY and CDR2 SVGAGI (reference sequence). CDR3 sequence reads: CASRRTAGTGSSYEQYF. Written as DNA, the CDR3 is TGTGCCAGCAGACGAACGGCGGGGACCGGCAGCTCCTACGAGCAGTACTTC.

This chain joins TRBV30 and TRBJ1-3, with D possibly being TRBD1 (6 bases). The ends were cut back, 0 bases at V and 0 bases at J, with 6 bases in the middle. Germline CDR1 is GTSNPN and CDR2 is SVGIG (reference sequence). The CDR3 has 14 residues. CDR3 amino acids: CAWSVGGSGNTIYF. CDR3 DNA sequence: TGTGCCTGGAGTGTAGGGGGCTCTGGAAACACCATATATTTT. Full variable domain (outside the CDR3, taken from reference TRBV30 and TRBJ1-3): SQTIHQWPATLVQPVGSPLSLECTVEGTSNPNLYWYRQAAGRGLQLLFYSVGIGQISSEVPQNLSASRPQDRQFILSSKKLLLSDSGFYLCAWSVGGSGNTIYFGEGSWLTVV.